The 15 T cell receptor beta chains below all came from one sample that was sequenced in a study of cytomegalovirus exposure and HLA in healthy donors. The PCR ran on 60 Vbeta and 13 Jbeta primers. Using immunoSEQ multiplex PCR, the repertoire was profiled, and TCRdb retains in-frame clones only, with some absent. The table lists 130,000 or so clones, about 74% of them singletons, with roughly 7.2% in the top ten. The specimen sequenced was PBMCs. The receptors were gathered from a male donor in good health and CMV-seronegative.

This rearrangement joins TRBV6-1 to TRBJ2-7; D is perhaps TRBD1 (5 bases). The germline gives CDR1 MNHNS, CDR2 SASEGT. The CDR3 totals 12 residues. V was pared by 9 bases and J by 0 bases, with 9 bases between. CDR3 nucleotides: TGTGCCAGTCTCAGGGTCTCCTACGAGCAGTACTTC. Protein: CASLRVSYEQYF.

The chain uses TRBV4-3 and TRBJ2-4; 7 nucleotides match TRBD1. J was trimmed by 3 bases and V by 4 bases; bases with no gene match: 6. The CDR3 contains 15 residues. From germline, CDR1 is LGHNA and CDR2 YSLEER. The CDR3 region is CASSREQGSKNIQYF. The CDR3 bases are TGCGCCAGCAGCCGAGAACAGGGGAGCAAAAACATTCAGTACTTC.

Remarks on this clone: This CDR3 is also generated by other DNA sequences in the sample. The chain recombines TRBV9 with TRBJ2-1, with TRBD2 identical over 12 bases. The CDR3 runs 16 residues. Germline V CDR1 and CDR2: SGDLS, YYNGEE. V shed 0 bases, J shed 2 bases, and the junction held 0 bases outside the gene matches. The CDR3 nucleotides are TGTGCCAGCAGCGTAGGGACTAGCGGGACCTACAATGAGCAGTTCTTC. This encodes CASSVGTSGTYNEQFF.

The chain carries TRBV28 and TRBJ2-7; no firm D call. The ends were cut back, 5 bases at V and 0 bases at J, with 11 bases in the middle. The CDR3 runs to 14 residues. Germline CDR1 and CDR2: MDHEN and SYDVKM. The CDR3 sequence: CASSTSVSSYEQYF. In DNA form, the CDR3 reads TGTGCCAGCAGTACAAGCGTAAGCTCCTACGAGCAGTACTTC.

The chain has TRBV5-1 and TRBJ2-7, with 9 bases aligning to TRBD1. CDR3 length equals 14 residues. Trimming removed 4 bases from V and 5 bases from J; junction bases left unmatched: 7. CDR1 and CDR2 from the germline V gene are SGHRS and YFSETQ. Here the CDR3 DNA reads TGCGCCAGCAGCCTGGGGACAGGGATGAACGAGCAGTACTTC. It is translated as CASSLGTGMNEQYF.

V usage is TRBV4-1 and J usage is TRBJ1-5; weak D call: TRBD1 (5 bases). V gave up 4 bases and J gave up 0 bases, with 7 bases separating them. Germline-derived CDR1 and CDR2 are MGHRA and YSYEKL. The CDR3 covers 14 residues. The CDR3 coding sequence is TGCGCCAGCAGCCTTCAGGGTAGCAATCAGCCCCAGCATTTT. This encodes CASSLQGSNQPQHF.

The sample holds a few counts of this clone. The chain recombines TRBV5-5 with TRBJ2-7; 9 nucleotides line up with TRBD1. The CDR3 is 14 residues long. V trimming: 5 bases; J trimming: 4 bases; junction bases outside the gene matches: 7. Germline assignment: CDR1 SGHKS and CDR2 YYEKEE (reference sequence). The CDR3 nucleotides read TGTGCCAGCAGTCCCGGGACAGGGATTTACGAGCAGTACTTC. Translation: CASSPGTGIYEQYF.

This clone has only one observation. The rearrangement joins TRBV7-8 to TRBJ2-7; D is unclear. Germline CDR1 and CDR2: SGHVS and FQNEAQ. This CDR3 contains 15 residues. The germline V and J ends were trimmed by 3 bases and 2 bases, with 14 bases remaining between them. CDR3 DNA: TGTGCCAGCAGCTTTGCGAGACTCCCTCCCTACGAGCAGTACTTC. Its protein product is CASSFARLPPYEQYF.

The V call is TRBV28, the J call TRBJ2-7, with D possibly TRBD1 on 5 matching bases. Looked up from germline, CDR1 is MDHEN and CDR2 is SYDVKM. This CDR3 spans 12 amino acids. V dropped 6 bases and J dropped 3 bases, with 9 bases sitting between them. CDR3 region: CASSQDNYEQYF. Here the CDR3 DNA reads TGTGCCAGCAGCCAGGACAACTACGAGCAGTACTTC.

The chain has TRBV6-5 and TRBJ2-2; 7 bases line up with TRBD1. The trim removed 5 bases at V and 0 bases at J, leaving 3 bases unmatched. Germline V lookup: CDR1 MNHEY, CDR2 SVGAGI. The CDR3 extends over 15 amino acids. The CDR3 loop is CASSHGTANTGELFF. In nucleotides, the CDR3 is TGTGCCAGCAGTCACGGGACAGCGAACACCGGGGAGCTGTTTTTT.

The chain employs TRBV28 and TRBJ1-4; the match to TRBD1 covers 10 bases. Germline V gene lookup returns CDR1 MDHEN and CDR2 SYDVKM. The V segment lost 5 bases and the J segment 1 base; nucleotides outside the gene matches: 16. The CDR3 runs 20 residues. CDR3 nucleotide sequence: TGTGCCAGCAGTCTTAGCCCGGGACAGGGGAAGGCGGTAACTAATGAAAAACTGTTTTTT. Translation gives CASSLSPGQGKAVTNEKLFF.

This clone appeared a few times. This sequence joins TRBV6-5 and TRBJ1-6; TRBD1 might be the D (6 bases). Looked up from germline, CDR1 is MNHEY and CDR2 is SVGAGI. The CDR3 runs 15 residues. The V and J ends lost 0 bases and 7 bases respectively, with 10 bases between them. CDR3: CASSYSTGKNSPLHF. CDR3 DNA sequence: TGTGCCAGCAGTTACTCGACAGGCAAAAATTCACCCCTCCACTTT.

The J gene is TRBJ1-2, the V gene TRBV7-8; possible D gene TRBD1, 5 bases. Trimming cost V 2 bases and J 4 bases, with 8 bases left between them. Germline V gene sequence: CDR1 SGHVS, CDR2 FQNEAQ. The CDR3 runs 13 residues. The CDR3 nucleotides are TGTGCCAGCAGCTTACAGGGAGGCTATGGCTACACCTTC. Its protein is CASSLQGGYGYTF.

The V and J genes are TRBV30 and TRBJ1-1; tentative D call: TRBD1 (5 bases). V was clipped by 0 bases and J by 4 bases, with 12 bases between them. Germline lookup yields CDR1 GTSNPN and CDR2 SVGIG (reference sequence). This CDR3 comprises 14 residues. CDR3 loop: CAWSVSRAGTEAFF. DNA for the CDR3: TGTGCCTGGAGTGTAAGCAGGGCTGGCACTGAAGCTTTCTTT.

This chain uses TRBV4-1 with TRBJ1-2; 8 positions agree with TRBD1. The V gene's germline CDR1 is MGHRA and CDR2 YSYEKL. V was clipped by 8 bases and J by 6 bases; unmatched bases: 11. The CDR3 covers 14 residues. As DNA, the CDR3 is TGCGCCAGCGGAAACCTAATGACAGGGGATGGCTACACCTTC. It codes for CASGNLMTGDGYTF.